One sample yielded the 3 T cell receptor beta chains listed below, sequenced in a study of CXCR3-negative and CXCR3-positive naive CD8 T cells. These receptors have no identified antigens. Findings and limits, study-wide: More hydrophobic TRB CDR3s occurred in CXCR3-positive than in CXCR3-negative naive cells.

UMI labels and 5' RACE were used to prepare the TRB cDNA libraries. TCRdb reprocessed the 5' RACE reads, with one entry per CDR3 protein and no DNA. The sample has fewer than 90,000 distinct CDR3 sequences. Sequenced input: naive CXCR3+ CD8+ T cells from blood. The subset here: CD45RO-CCR7+CD27+CD95- naive CD8+ T cells expressing CXCR3 (TNR3+). The receptors originated from a human donor in good health. Some clones in this sample may be carry-over from other donors' samples.

This chain uses TRBV7-9 with TRBJ1-3. The CDR3 is 12 residues long. Per germline, CDR1 SEHNR and CDR2 FQNEAQ (reference sequence). CDR3 region: CASSLGGNTIYF.

The V call is TRBV5-5, the J call TRBJ2-1. This CDR3 region has 13 residues. Germline V gives CDR1 SGHKS, CDR2 YYEKEE (reference sequence). The CDR3 protein is CASSPDPYNEQFF.

The chain has TRBV21-1 and TRBJ2-1; TCRdb names TRBD2, which stays unverified in the absence of DNA. TRBV21-1 is reported as a pseudogene. The CDR3 extends over 15 amino acids. Here the CDR3 reads CASSKGGLKYNEQFF.